This TCR beta chain was recorded in a study of blood T cell repertoires in COVID-19. Study at large: Sources were T cells, B-cell-depleted T cells, or PBMCs; the material itself was cDNA or gDNA.

Germline assignment: CDR1 SGHDT and CDR2 YYEEEE. V trimming: 4 bases; J trimming: 2 bases; junction bases outside the gene matches: 12. This CDR3 spans 17 amino acids. There are a few counts of this clone. Some clones are missing from TCRdb's copy, which holds only in-frame ones; the method was immunoSEQ multiplex PCR. The profile shows about 120,000 clones, over 80% of them singletons. This receptor was taken from a woman in her seventies with acute or convalescent COVID-19. This chain uses TRBV5-6 with TRBJ2-3, with TRBD2 identical over 8 bases. Sample: peripheral blood. Here the CDR3 reads CASSRVAGGIHTDTQYF. The CDR3, as DNA: TGTGCCAGCAGCCGCGTCGCGGGGGGCATACACACAGATACGCAGTATTTT.